This entry features one T cell receptor (beta chain) sequence. The CDR3 runs to 16 residues. Trimming took 0 bases from V and 1 from J, leaving 12 bases between them. Germline V CDR1 and CDR2: SGHVS, FQNEAQ. The record originates from a study of blood T cell repertoires in COVID-19. TCRdb's copy holds only in-frame clones and misses some; the assay was immunoSEQ multiplex PCR. The top ten clones hold 11% to 15% of a sample with about 47,000 clones, more than 75% of them seen once. V is TRBV7-8 and J is TRBJ1-1, with a tentative D call TRBD1 (5 bases). Sequencing used peripheral blood. This clonotype originated in a human donor with acute or convalescent COVID-19. The donor label of this sample is uncertain. The CDR3 DNA reads as TGTGCCAGCAGCTTAGCTGGGGGACTCGGGAACACTGAAGCTTTCTTT. It is translated as CASSLAGGLGNTEAFF. The variable domain in full, completed from reference TRBV7-8 and TRBJ1-1, reads GAGVSQSPRYKVAKRGQDVALRCDPISGHVSLFWYQQALGQGPEFLTYFQNEAQLDKSGLPSDRFFAERPEGSVSTLKIQRTQQEDSAVYLCASSLAGGLGNTEAFFGQGTRLTVV.